This T cell receptor (beta chain) was recorded in a study of T cells expressing NK-cell markers (dated by TCRdb to about 2020). Study-level background: Three sorted T-cell subsets (CD3+CD56+NKG2C+, CD3+CD56+NKG2C- and CD3+CD56-NKG2C+) from under 10 donors had their TCR beta-chain repertoires profiled. Among the eight sequenced donors, seven were HCMV-seropositive and one was HCMV-seronegative. Randomly selected healthy volunteers, three men and five women, were used as the eight sequenced donors. Libraries were sequenced as 2 x 150 bp reads on Illumina HiSeq 2000/2500, MiSeq or NextSeq. Results and caveats for the whole study, not just this receptor: In roughly six donors, the dominant CD3+CD56+NKG2C+ clonotypes were among the top 10 CD8+ clonotypes and accounted for about 1.0-7.5% of CD8+ T cells. Those dominant clonotypes were again the most abundant among CD3+CD56-NKG2C+ cells in a handful of donors, at about 25-65%. It remained unclear whether the expanded NKG2C-expressing T cell clones were specific for HCMV antigens.

CDR1 MGHDK and CDR2 SYGVNS were looked up in the germline V gene. From its cysteine to its phenylalanine, the CDR3 spans 18 amino acids. There is no recorded DNA. HCMV-specific IgG was detected in serum with a commercial ELISA kit to determine HCMV serostatus. Ficoll density gradient centrifugation was used to isolate peripheral blood mononuclear cells from blood. Comment on this clonotype: Which antigen it targets is not known.

The reads were generated on an Illumina HiSeq 2000. 5'RACE template switching, by which a universal primer site and unique molecular identifiers were added, was used to make TCR beta cDNA libraries. cDNA synthesis was primed from the TCR beta constant segment, followed by two successive PCR amplification steps. In the authors' own workflow: MIGEC handled demultiplexing of the reads and grouping by UMI, while MiTCR was used to assemble and quantify clonotypes. To remove erroneous sequences, TCR cDNA sequences were retained only when supported by two or more reads. The tcR package was used for downstream repertoire analysis, and clonotypes were matched across fractions by CDR3 nucleotide sequence plus V segment. VDJmatch was used to annotate antigen specificity against VDJdb, with one amino acid substitution allowed in CDR3. TCRdb reprocessed the reads and assigns one entry to each CDR3 protein sequence, leaving out DNA. TCRdb's processing, not the study's, gives the V and J calls here. The sample table gives a few hundred thousand distinct CDR3 sequences. The ten biggest clones cover about 1.5% of the sample.

This sequence was found in a woman in her forties or fifties in good health. Donor details come from another sample of the same person, matched by shared clones. The material sequenced was blood T cells: a sorted CD56 or NKG2C T cell subset, CD4+ or CD8+ T cells, or bulk PBMC T cells (not recorded which). The chain uses TRBV25-1 and TRBJ2-5; TCRdb selects TRBD1, and the lack of DNA leaves this call unchecked. The CDR3 is CASSEGGGTGTGQETQYF. The variable domain in full, with residues beyond the CDR3 obtained from the reference TRBV25-1 and TRBJ2-5 genes, is EADIYQTPRYLVIGTGKKITLECSQTMGHDKMYWYQQDPGMELHLIHYSYGVNSTEKGDLSSESTVSRIRTEHFPLTLESARPSHTSQYLCASSEGGGTGTGQETQYFGPGTRLLVL.